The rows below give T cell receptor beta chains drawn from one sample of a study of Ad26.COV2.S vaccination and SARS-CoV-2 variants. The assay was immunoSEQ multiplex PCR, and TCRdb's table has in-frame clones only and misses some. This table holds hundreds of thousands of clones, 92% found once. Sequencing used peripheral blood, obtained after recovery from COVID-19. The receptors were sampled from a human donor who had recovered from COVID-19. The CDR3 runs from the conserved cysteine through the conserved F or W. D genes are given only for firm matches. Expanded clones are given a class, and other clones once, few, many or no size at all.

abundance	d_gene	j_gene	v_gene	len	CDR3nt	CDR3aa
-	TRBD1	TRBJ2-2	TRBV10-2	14	TGCGCCAGCAGTGAGGACAGGGTCGGCGGGGAGCTGTTTTTT	CASSEDRVGGELFF
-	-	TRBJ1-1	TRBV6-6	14	TGTGCCAGCAGTTACACGGGGGAAGGGGCTGAAGCTTTCTTT	CASSYTGEGAEAFF
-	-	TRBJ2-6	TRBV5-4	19	TGTGCCAGCAGCTTGGCCAAGGGGGGAAGGAGGTCTGGGGCCAACGTCCTGACTTTC	CASSLAKGGRRSGANVLTF
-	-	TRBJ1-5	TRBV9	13	TGTGCCAGCAGCGCAGGGTCGAATCAGCCCCAGCATTTT	CASSAGSNQPQHF
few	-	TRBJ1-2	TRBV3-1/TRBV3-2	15	TGTGCCAGCAGCCAAGACCGGCCGATCGGTTATGGCTACACCTTC	CASSQDRPIGYGYTF
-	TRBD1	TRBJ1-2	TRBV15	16	TGTGCCACCAGCAGAGATCTGGGACAGGGACCCTATGGCTACACCTTC	CATSRDLGQGPYGYTF
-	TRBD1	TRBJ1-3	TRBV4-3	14	TGCGCCAGCAGCCAAACAGTACAGGGGGACACCATATATTTT	CASSQTVQGDTIYF
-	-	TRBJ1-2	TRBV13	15	TGTGCCAGCAGCTTAGGCGTTAGAGATCCGAGGGGCTACACCTTC	CASSLGVRDPRGYTF
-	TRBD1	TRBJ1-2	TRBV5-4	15	TGTGCCAGCAGCCCCCGGGACAGCCCTAACTATGGCTACACCTTC	CASSPRDSPNYGYTF
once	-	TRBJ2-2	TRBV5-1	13	TGCGCCAGCAGGGCAGGGGTAGCCGGGGAGCTGTTTTTT	CASRAGVAGELFF
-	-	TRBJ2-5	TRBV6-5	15	TGTGCCAGCAGTCAACCCGGGACAACGTGGGAGACCCAGTACTTC	CASSQPGTTWETQYF
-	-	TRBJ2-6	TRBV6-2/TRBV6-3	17	TGTGCCAGCAGCTCCGCCCCACAGGGCTCTGGGGCCAACGTCCTGACTTTC	CASSSAPQGSGANVLTF
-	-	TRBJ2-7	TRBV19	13	TGTGCCAGTAGTATAAAACCCTCCTACGAGCAGTACTTC	CASSIKPSYEQYF
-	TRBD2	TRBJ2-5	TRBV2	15	TGTGCCAGCAGTGAACGGCTAGCGGGGGTTGAGACCCAGTACTTC	CASSERLAGVETQYF
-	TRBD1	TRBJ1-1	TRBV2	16	TGTGCCAGCAGTGGGGGCGACAGGGGATTGGGTACTGAAGCTTTCTTT	CASSGGDRGLGTEAFF
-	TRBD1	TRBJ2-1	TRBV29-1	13	TGCAGCGTTGAACAGGGGGCCATGGATGAGCAGTTCTTC	CSVEQGAMDEQFF
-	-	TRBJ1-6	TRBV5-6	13	TGTGCCAGCAGCGCCGGGACCGGGGCACCCCTCCACTTT	CASSAGTGAPLHF
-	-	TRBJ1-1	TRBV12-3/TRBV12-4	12	TGTGCCAGCAGTTTGAGGTACCGAGAAGCTTTCTTT	CASSLRYREAFF
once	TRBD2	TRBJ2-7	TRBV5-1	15	TGCGCCAGCAGCTTATTCGGGGGGGCCACCTACGAGCAGTACTTC	CASSLFGGATYEQYF
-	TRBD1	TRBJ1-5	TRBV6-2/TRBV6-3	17	TGTGCCAGCAGTTACACCATCGGGACAGGGGCCCATCAGCCCCAGCATTTT	CASSYTIGTGAHQPQHF
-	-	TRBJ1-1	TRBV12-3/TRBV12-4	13	TGTGCCAGCAGTTCGCAGGTTTGGGGGGAAGCTTTCTTT	CASSSQVWGEAFF
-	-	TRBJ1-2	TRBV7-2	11	TGTGCCAGCAGGGGTAACTATGGCTACACCTTC	CASRGNYGYTF
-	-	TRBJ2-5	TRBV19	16	TGTGCCAGTAGTCAATTCCCTCAGGACCCGAGAGAGACCCAGTACTTC	CASSQFPQDPRETQYF
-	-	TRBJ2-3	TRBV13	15	TGTGCCAGCCGGGGACAAGGGGACACTTCAGATACGCAGTATTTT	CASRGQGDTSDTQYF
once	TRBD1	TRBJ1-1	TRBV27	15	TGTGCCAGCAGTCTGTCGACAGGGCGGAACACTGAAGCTTTCTTT	CASSLSTGRNTEAFF
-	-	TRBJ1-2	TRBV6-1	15	TGTGCCAGCAGTGAAGAGGGGGTGGGGCGATTCGGCTACACCTTC	CASSEEGVGRFGYTF
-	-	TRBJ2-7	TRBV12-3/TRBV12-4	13	TGTGCCAGCAGTTTTTCCGGGGCCTACGAGCAGTACTTC	CASSFSGAYEQYF
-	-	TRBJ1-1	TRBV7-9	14	TGTGCCAGCAGCTTAGAAACGGCAGGGGCTGAAGCTTTCTTT	CASSLETAGAEAFF
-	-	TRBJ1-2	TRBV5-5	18	TGTGCCAGCAGCTTATCCCTGATTAGCAGCCGGGCAATCTATGGCTACACCTTC	CASSLSLISSRAIYGYTF
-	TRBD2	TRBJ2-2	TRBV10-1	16	TGCGCCAGTGGGACTAGCGGGGGGCCGGTCACCGGGGAGCTGTTTTTT	CASGTSGGPVTGELFF
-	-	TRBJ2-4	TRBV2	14	TGTGCCAGCCGCGGACGGCTAGCCAAAAACATTCAGTACTTC	CASRGRLAKNIQYF
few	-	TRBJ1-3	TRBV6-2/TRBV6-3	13	TGTGCCAGCAGTTCCTTCTCTGGAAACACCATATATTTT	CASSSFSGNTIYF
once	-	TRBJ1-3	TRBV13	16	TGTGCCAGCAGCTTAGGCTGGTCCGGTTCTGGAAACACCATATATTTT	CASSLGWSGSGNTIYF
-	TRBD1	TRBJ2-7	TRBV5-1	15	TGCGCCAGCAGCTTGGTTCCCGGGACAGGCTACGAGCAGTACTTC	CASSLVPGTGYEQYF
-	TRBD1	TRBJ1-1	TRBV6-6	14	TGTGCCAGCAGCCGACAGGGACTGAACACTGAAGCTTTCTTT	CASSRQGLNTEAFF
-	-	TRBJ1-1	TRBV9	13	TGTGCCAGCAGCGCACAGGGAGGGACTGAAGCTTTCTTT	CASSAQGGTEAFF
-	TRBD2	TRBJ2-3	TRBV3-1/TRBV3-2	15	TGTGCCAGCACCCTACTAGCGGGGGGCACAGATACGCAGTATTTT	CASTLLAGGTDTQYF
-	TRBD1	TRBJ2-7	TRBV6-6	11	TGTGCCAGCAGCCCCAGGGGGGAGCAGTACTTC	CASSPRGEQYF
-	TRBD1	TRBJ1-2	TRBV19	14	TGTGCCAGTGCGGACAGGGGGGAACGAGGTGGCTACACCTTC	CASADRGERGGYTF
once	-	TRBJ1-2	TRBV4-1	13	TGCGCCAGCAGCCCCCAGGCGTCGGCTGGCTACACCTTC	CASSPQASAGYTF
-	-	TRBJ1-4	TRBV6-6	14	TGTGCCAGCACCCGCCGGGCGCAAGGTGAAAAACTGTTTTTT	CASTRRAQGEKLFF
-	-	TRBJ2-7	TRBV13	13	TGTGCCAGCAGCTTTAGTACGTCTTACGAGCAGTACTTC	CASSFSTSYEQYF
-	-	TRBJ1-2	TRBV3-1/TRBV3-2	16	TGTGCCAGCAGCCCTGGGGACTTACGGTTATACTATGGCTACACCTTC	CASSPGDLRLYYGYTF
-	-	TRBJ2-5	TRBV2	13	TGTGCCAGCAGAAGGACAGAAGAAGAGACCCAGTACTTC	CASRRTEEETQYF
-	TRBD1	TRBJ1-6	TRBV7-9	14	TGTGCCAGCAGCTTAGGGACAGGGGGCTCACCCCTCCACTTT	CASSLGTGGSPLHF
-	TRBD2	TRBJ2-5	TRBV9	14	TGTGCCAGCAGCGTAGATGGCGGGGGGGAGACCCAGTACTTC	CASSVDGGGETQYF
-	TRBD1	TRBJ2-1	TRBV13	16	TGTGCCAGCAGCCTACTCCGGGACAGGCTATCCAATGAGCAGTTCTTC	CASSLLRDRLSNEQFF
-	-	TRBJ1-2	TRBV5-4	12	TGTGCCAGCAGCTTGGATGACTATGGCTACACCTTC	CASSLDDYGYTF
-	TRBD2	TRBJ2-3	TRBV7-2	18	TGTGCCAGCAGCTTAGGACTAGCGGGGGGGCAGGGCACAGATACGCAGTATTTT	CASSLGLAGGQGTDTQYF
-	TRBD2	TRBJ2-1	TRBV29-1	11	TGCAGCACAAGCGGGGGGGGTACGCAGTTCTTC	CSTSGGGTQFF